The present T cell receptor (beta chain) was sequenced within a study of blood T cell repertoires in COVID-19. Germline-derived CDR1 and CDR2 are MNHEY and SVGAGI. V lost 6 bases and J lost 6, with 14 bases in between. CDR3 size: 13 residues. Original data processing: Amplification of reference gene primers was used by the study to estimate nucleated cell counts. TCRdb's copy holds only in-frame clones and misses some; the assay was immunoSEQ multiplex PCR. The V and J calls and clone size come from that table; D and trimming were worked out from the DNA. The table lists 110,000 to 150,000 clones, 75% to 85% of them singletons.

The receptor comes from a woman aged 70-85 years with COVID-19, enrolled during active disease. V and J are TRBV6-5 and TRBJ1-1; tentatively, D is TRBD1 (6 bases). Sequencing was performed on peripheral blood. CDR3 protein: CASSQQGQAEAFF. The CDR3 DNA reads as TGTGCCAGCAGCCAACAGGGTCAGGCTGAAGCTTTCTTT.